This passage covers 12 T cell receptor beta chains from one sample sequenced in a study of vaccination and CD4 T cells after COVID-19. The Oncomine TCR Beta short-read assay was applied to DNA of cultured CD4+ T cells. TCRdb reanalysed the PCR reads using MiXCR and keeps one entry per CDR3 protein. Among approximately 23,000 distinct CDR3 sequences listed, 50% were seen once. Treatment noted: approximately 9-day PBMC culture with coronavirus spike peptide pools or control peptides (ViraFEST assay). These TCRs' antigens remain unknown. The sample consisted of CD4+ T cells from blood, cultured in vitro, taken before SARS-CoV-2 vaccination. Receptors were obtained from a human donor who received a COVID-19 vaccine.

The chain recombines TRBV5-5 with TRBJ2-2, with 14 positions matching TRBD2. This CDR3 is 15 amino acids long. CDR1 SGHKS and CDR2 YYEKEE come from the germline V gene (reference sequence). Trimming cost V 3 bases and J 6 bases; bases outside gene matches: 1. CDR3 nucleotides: TGTGCCAGCAGCTGGACTAGCGGGGGGCCCGGGGAGCTGTTTTTT. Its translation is CASSWTSGGPGELFF. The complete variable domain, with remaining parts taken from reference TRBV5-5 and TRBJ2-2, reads DAGVTQSPTHLIKTRGQQVTLRCSPISGHKSVSWYQQVLGQGPQFIFQYYEKEERGRGNFPDRFSARQFPNYSSELNVNALLLGDSALYLCASSWTSGGPGELFFGEGSRLTVL.

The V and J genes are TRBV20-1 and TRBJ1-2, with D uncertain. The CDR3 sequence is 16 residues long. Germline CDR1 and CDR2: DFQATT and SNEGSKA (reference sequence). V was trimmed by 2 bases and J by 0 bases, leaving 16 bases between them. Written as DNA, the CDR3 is TGCAGTGCTAGAAAAGAAAGACGTTCTCCTAACTATGGCTACACCTTC. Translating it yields CSARKERRSPNYGYTF.

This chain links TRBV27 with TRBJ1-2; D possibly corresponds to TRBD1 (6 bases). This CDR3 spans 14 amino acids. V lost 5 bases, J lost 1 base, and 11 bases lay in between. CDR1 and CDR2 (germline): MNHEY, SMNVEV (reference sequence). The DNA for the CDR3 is TGTGCCAGCAGTATGACAGGTTTTAACTATGGCTACACCTTC. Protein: CASSMTGFNYGYTF.

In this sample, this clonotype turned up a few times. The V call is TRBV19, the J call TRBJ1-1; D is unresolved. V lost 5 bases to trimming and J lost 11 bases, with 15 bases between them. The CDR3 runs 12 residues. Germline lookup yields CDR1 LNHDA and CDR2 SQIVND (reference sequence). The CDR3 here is CASSDVPSVAFF. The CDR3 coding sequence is TGTGCCAGTAGTGACGTCCCCTCCGTGGCTTTCTTT.

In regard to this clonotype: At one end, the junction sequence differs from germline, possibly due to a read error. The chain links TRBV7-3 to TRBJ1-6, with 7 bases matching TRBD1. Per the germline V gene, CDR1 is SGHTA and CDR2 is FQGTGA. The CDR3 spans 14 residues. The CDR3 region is CASSLGQEYSPIHF. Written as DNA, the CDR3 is TGTGCCAGCAGTCTCGGACAGGAATATTCACCCATCCACTTT.

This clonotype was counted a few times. CDR3 in amino acids: CASSKQQGVSTGELFF. CDR3 coding DNA: TGTGCCAGCAGTAAGCAACAGGGGGTCTCCACCGGGGAGCTGTTTTTT. This rearrangement joins TRBV6-1 to TRBJ2-2; 8 bases agree with TRBD1. Germline lookup yields CDR1 MNHNS and CDR2 SASEGT. Trimming cost V 5 bases and J 4 bases; bases outside gene matches: 9. The CDR3 length is 16 residues.

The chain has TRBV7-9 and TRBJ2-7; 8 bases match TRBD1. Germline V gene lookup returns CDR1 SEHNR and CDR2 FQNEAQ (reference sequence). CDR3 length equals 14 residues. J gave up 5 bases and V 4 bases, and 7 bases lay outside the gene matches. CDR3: CASSSQGALHEQYF. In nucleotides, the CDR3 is TGTGCCAGCAGCTCGCAGGGGGCCCTCCACGAGCAGTACTTC.

CDR3 protein: CAWSPYGGIYEQYF. CDR3 nucleotide sequence: TGTGCCTGGAGCCCCTATGGGGGAATCTACGAGCAGTACTTC. The genes are TRBV30 and TRBJ2-7; tentatively, D is TRBD1 or TRBD2 (5 bases each). The germline V gene has CDR1 GTSNPN and CDR2 SVGIG (reference sequence). CDR3 length: 14 residues. Trimming took 3 bases from V and 3 from J, leaving 15 bases between them.

The CDR3: CASSKSGTGSWNEQFF. Written as DNA, the CDR3 is TGTGCCAGCAGCAAGTCCGGGACAGGGTCTTGGAATGAGCAGTTCTTC. The V gene is TRBV7-9, the J gene TRBJ2-1; 9 nucleotides line up with TRBD1. The CDR3 loop spans 16 amino acids. The V gene end was trimmed by 5 bases and the J gene end by 7 bases; junction bases not matched to a gene: 12. CDR1 is SEHNR and CDR2 is FQNEAQ in the germline V gene (reference sequence). Full variable domain (rest looked up from reference TRBV7-9 and TRBJ2-1): DTGVSQNPRHKITKRGQNVTFRCDPISEHNRLYWYRQTLGQGPEFLTYFQNEAQLEKSRLLSDRFSAERPKGSFSTLEIQRTEQGDSAMYLCASSKSGTGSWNEQFFGPGTRLTVL.

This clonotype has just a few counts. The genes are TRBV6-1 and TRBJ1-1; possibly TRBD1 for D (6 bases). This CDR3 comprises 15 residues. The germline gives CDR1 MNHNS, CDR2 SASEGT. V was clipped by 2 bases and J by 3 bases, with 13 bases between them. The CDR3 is CASSEREGVDTEAFF. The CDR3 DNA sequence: TGTGCCAGCAGTGAAAGAGAGGGGGTCGACACTGAAGCTTTCTTT.

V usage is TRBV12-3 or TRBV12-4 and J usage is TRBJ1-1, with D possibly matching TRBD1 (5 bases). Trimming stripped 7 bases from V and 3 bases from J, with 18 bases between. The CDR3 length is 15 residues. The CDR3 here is CASTPTGGGYTEAFF. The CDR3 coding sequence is TGTGCCAGCACCCCGACCGGGGGTGGATACACTGAAGCTTTCTTT.

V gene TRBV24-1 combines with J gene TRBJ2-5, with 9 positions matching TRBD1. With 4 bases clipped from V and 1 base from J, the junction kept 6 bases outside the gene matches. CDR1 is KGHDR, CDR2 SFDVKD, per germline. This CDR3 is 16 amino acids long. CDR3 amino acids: CATSDPRQGVQETQYF. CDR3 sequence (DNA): TGTGCCACCAGTGACCCCAGACAGGGGGTCCAAGAGACCCAGTACTTC.